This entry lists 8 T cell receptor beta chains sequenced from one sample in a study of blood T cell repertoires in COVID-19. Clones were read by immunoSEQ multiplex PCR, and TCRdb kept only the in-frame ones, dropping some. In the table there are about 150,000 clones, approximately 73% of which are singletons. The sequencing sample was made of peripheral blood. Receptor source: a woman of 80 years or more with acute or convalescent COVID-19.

The CDR3: CASSALTGALSYEQYF. The CDR3 DNA is TGTGCCAGCAGCGCCTTGACAGGGGCCCTCTCCTACGAGCAGTACTTC. The V and J genes are TRBV7-8 and TRBJ2-7; the match to TRBD1 covers 8 bases. Germline CDR1 and CDR2: SGHVS and FQNEAQ. With 5 bases clipped from V and 0 bases from J, the junction kept 9 bases outside the gene matches. The CDR3 loop spans 16 amino acids.

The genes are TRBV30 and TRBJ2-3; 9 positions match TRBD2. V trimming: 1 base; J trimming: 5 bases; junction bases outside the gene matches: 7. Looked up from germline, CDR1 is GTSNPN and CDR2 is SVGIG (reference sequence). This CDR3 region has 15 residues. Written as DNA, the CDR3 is TGTGCCTGGAGTGGGCGGGAGGGCCGGAGAGATACGCAGTATTTT. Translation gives CAWSGREGRRDTQYF.

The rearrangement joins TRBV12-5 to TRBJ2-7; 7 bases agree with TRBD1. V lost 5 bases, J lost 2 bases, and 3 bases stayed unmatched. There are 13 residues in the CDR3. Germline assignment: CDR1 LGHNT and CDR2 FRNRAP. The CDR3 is CASGDRDPYEQYF. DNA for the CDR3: TGTGCTAGTGGTGACAGGGACCCCTACGAGCAGTACTTC.

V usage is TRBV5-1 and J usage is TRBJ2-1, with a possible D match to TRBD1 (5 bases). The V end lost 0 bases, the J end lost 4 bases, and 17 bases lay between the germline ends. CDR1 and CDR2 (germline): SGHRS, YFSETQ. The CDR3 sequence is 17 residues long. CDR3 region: CASSLALLGGAYNEQFF. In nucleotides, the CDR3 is TGCGCCAGCAGCTTGGCGCTTCTGGGTGGGGCTTACAATGAGCAGTTCTTC.

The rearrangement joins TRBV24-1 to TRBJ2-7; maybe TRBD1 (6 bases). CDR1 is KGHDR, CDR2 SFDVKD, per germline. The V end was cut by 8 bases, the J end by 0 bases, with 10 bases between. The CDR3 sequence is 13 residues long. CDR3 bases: TGTGCCACCAAGTCAGGGGACTCCTACGAGCAGTACTTC. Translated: CATKSGDSYEQYF.

This chain's CDR3 is CASSQGWGQNEKLFF. CDR3 DNA: TGTGCCAGCAGCCAAGGATGGGGACAGAATGAAAAACTGTTTTTT. The chain employs TRBV3-1 (or the pseudogene TRBV3-2) and TRBJ1-4; 7 bases fit TRBD1. Trimming at V came to 1 base and at J to 5 bases, leaving 4 bases not matched to a gene. CDR1 LGHDT and CDR2 YNNKEL come from the germline V gene (reference sequence). The CDR3 runs to 15 residues.

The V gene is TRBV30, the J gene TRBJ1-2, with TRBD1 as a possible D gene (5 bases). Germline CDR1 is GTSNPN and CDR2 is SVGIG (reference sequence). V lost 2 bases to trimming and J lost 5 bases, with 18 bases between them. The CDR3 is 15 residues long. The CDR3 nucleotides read TGTGCCTGGAGTCCGGTCGACAGTGCCTTTTATGGCTACACCTTC. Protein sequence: CAWSPVDSAFYGYTF.

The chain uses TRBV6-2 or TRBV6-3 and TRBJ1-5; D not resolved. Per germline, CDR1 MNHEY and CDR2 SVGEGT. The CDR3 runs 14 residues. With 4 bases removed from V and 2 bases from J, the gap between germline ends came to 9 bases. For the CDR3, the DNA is TGTGCCAGCAGTTGGGCGCTCGGCAATCAGCCCCAGCATTTT. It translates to CASSWALGNQPQHF.